These 24 T cell receptor beta chains originate from one sample sequenced in a study of shared clonotypes between healthy human individuals. The naive CD8 subset, CD45RO-negative cells positively selected for CCR7, excluded terminally differentiated effector memory CD45RA+ cells. The data were produced by immunoSEQ multiplex PCR, yet TCRdb's version contains in-frame clones alone and is incomplete. Among roughly 770,000 clones listed, 96% were seen once. The specimen sequenced was naive CD8+ T cells sorted from blood. These receptors came from a man aged 25 to 40 in good health.

The V gene is TRBV6-5, the J gene TRBJ2-1, with 7 bases that match TRBD1. The CDR3 covers 14 residues. Germline CDR1 and CDR2: MNHEY and SVGAGI. V lost 1 base and J lost 6; bases outside the gene matches: 3. The CDR3 nucleotides read TGTGCCAGCAGTTACTTTGAGGGGGCCAATGAGCAGTTCTTC. Its translation is CASSYFEGANEQFF.

This chain joins TRBV7-9 and TRBJ1-4; TRBD1 matches 9 bases. The V and J ends lost 5 bases and 8 bases, in that order; junction bases with no gene match: 6. This CDR3 is built from 14 residues. CDR1 and CDR2 from the germline V gene are SEHNR and FQNEAQ (reference sequence). This CDR3 reads CASSQVGTGEKLFF. The CDR3 coding sequence is TGTGCCAGCAGCCAAGTCGGGACAGGGGAAAAACTGTTTTTT.

The chain employs TRBV14 and TRBJ2-7; no clear D gene. V shed 2 bases and J shed 4 bases, with 9 bases lying between them. The V gene's germline CDR1 is SGHDN and CDR2 FVKESK. The CDR3 runs to 13 residues. The CDR3 coding sequence is TGTGCCAGCAGCCAACTGACCCTTTACGAGCAGTACTTC. Amino acids: CASSQLTLYEQYF.

Comment on this clone: The sample has other DNA sequences that encode this CDR3 too. The chain combines TRBV27 with TRBJ2-2; D unresolved. Trimming shortened V by 0 bases and J by 6 bases, and 5 bases separated the two germline ends. CDR3 size: 13 residues. The germline CDR1 and CDR2 sequences are MNHEY and SMNVEV (reference sequence). The CDR3: CASSLSRSGELFF. CDR3 nucleotide sequence: TGTGCCAGCAGTTTATCACGCTCCGGGGAGCTGTTTTTT.

This chain links TRBV7-6 with TRBJ2-3; 7 nucleotides match TRBD1. The CDR3 extends over 15 amino acids. J was trimmed by 5 bases and V by 5 bases; bases with no gene match: 10. In germline, CDR1 is SGHVS, CDR2 FNYEAQ. CDR3 in amino acids: CASSPGGTGRDTQYF. In nucleotides, the CDR3 is TGTGCCAGCAGCCCAGGGGGAACAGGGAGAGATACGCAGTATTTT.

This rearrangement joins TRBV5-1 to TRBJ2-2; D gene ambiguous. Per germline, CDR1 SGHRS and CDR2 YFSETQ. Trimming took 8 bases from V and 5 from J, leaving 10 bases between them. This CDR3 spans 12 amino acids. The CDR3 sequence: CASVEETGELFF. The CDR3 nucleotides read TGCGCCAGTGTTGAAGAAACCGGGGAGCTGTTTTTT.

The rearrangement links TRBV9 to TRBJ2-3, with D tentatively TRBD1 or TRBD2 (5 bases each). Germline CDR1 reads SGDLS; CDR2 reads YYNGEE. The CDR3 has 16 residues. Trimming stripped 4 bases from V and 4 bases from J, with 19 bases between. The CDR3 loop is CASSPKGATRADTQYF. Written as DNA, the CDR3 is TGTGCCAGCAGCCCAAAGGGAGCGACCAGGGCAGATACGCAGTATTTT. The full variable domain, rest sourced from reference TRBV9 and TRBJ2-3, is DSGVTQTPKHLITATGQRVTLRCSPRSGDLSVYWYQQSLDQGLQFLIQYYNGEERAKGNILERFSAQQFPDLHSELNLSSLELGDSALYFCASSPKGATRADTQYFGPGTRLTVL.

This clone was detected once. The genes are TRBV9 and TRBJ2-3; D perhaps matches TRBD2 (6 bases). The CDR3 sequence is 17 residues long. Germline V gene lookup returns CDR1 SGDLS and CDR2 YYNGEE. V gave up 0 bases and J gave up 2 bases, with 16 bases separating them. CDR3 in amino acids: CASSVAQGSGYTDTQYF. The CDR3 bases are TGTGCCAGCAGCGTAGCTCAGGGTAGCGGTTACACAGATACGCAGTATTTT.

V and J are TRBV2 and TRBJ1-4; 7 positions match TRBD1. The germline CDR1 and CDR2 sequences are SNHLY and FYNNEI. The CDR3 sequence is 16 residues long. J gave up 2 bases and V 8 bases, and 11 bases lay outside the gene matches. CDR3 sequence (DNA): TGTGCCAGCGGGTATCCTGACAGGGAGACTAATGAAAAACTGTTTTTT. This codes for CASGYPDRETNEKLFF.

This clone was seen a single time. This sequence joins TRBV29-1 and TRBJ2-1, with 7 positions matching TRBD1. J was trimmed by 3 bases and V by 1 base; bases with no gene match: 9. This CDR3 contains 16 residues. Germline values: CDR1 SQVTM, CDR2 ANQGSEA. The DNA for the CDR3 is TGCAGCGTTGAAGGAACCAGGGGGATCGACTACAATGAGCAGTTCTTC. Residues: CSVEGTRGIDYNEQFF.

The chain links TRBV5-6 to TRBJ1-1; D perhaps matches TRBD1 (5 bases). Germline lookup yields CDR1 SGHDT and CDR2 YYEEEE. The germline V and J ends were trimmed by 2 bases and 3 bases, with 14 bases remaining between them. The CDR3 sequence is 15 residues long. The CDR3 DNA reads as TGTGCCAGCAGCTTTAAGGGGTTCCGGGACACTGAAGCTTTCTTT. Translating gives CASSFKGFRDTEAFF. Variable domain in full (rest from reference TRBV5-6 and TRBJ1-1): DAGVTQSPTHLIKTRGQQVTLRCSPKSGHDTVSWYQQALGQGPQFIFQYYEEEERQRGNFPDRFSGHQFPNYSSELNVNALLLGDSALYLCASSFKGFRDTEAFFGQGTRLTVV.

The chain combines TRBV28 with TRBJ2-7; 7 nucleotides line up with TRBD2. Per the germline V gene, CDR1 is MDHEN and CDR2 is SYDVKM. J was trimmed by 0 bases and V by 2 bases; bases with no gene match: 1. The CDR3 contains 14 residues. The CDR3 loop reads CASSLSGNSYEQYF. The CDR3 DNA is TGTGCCAGCAGTTTAAGCGGGAACTCCTACGAGCAGTACTTC.

J is TRBJ2-2 and V is TRBV7-2, with D maybe TRBD1 (7 bases). The CDR3 contains 16 residues. The germline CDR1 and CDR2 sequences are SGHTA and FQGNSA. V was cut by 4 bases and J by 7 bases, with 19 bases left in between. The CDR3 DNA is TGTGCCAGCAGCTCAGAATGGACAGGAGGGATCGGGGAGCTGTTTTTT. It is translated as CASSSEWTGGIGELFF.

Only a few counts were recorded for this clone. CDR3: CSVPRTSGRGAPGELFF. Written as DNA, the CDR3 is TGCAGCGTCCCTAGGACTAGCGGGAGGGGTGCGCCCGGGGAGCTGTTTTTT. This chain links TRBV29-1 with TRBJ2-2, with 15 bases fitting TRBD2. V lost 6 bases and J lost 6; bases outside the gene matches: 11. The CDR3 length is 17 residues. Germline CDR1 SQVTM, CDR2 ANQGSEA.

The gene calls are TRBV6-5 and TRBJ2-7; 7 positions agree with TRBD2. The CDR3 is 15 residues long. CDR1 MNHEY and CDR2 SVGAGI come from the germline V gene. The ends lost 7 bases at V and 2 bases at J; junction bases unmatched: 11. CDR3 sequence: CASTLASGLTYEQYF. CDR3 DNA: TGTGCCAGCACCTTGGCTAGCGGATTGACCTACGAGCAGTACTTC.

J is TRBJ2-1 and V is TRBV27; TRBD1 or TRBD2 may be the D gene (7 bases each). Germline V gene data show CDR1 as MNHEY and CDR2 as SMNVEV (reference sequence). The CDR3 has 16 amino acids. V gave up 6 bases and J gave up 0 bases, with 15 bases separating them. The CDR3: CASRGRGQSSYNEQFF. CDR3 DNA sequence: TGTGCCAGCAGAGGGAGGGGACAGTCCTCCTACAATGAGCAGTTCTTC.

The gene calls are TRBV28 and TRBJ2-1; D is uncertain. From germline, CDR1 is MDHEN and CDR2 SYDVKM. V dropped 1 base and J dropped 4 bases, with 8 bases sitting between them. The length of the CDR3 is 14 residues. The CDR3 sequence is CASSLLGGYNEQFF. The CDR3 DNA reads as TGTGCCAGCAGTTTATTAGGCGGTTACAATGAGCAGTTCTTC.

This clone has a single count. This rearrangement joins TRBV27 to TRBJ2-7; tentative D call: TRBD1 (6 bases). Germline CDR1 reads MNHEY; CDR2 reads SMNVEV (reference sequence). V dropped 7 bases and J dropped 2 bases, with 15 bases sitting between them. The CDR3 runs to 14 residues. The CDR3 region is CASTPTGFPYEQYF. As DNA, the CDR3 is TGTGCCAGCACCCCTACAGGGTTCCCCTACGAGCAGTACTTC.

The V call is TRBV6-6, the J call TRBJ2-5, with D possibly matching TRBD2 (6 bases). V was pared by 7 bases and J by 5 bases, with 20 bases between. Germline V gene lookup returns CDR1 MNHNY and CDR2 SVGAGI (reference sequence). This CDR3 is built from 15 residues. CDR3 sequence reads: CASTLYRDSRETQYF. DNA of the CDR3: TGTGCCAGCACTCTATACCGGGACTCAAGGGAGACCCAGTACTTC.

V and J are TRBV29-1 and TRBJ2-1; TRBD2 might be the D (6 bases). The CDR3 is made up of 13 amino acids. CDR1 is SQVTM, CDR2 ANQGSEA, per germline. V dropped 3 bases and J dropped 7 bases, with 13 bases sitting between them. The CDR3 DNA sequence: TGCAGCGTTGAGAAGGAGGGCCGAAATGAGCAGTTCTTC. Its protein product is CSVEKEGRNEQFF.

This sequence joins TRBV27 and TRBJ2-7; D not certain. The V end was cut by 2 bases, the J end by 3 bases, with 11 bases between. Germline CDR1 is MNHEY and CDR2 is SMNVEV (reference sequence). This CDR3 contains 14 residues. CDR3 protein: CASSLGLMGYEQYF. The CDR3 DNA follows: TGTGCCAGCAGTTTAGGGCTAATGGGCTACGAGCAGTACTTC.

This rearrangement joins TRBV6-6 to TRBJ2-7, with 11 bases lining up with TRBD2. Losses at the gene ends were 4 bases for V and 7 bases for J; bases not matched to a gene: 6. Germline assignment: CDR1 MNHNY and CDR2 SVGAGI (reference sequence). CDR3 length: 14 amino acids. The CDR3 is CASSFSGRALEQYF. CDR3 in DNA: TGTGCCAGCAGTTTTAGCGGGAGGGCCTTGGAGCAGTACTTC.

The chain joins TRBV13 to TRBJ2-7; D is undetermined. The V and J ends lost 6 bases and 3 bases respectively, with 15 bases between them. Per germline, CDR1 PRHDT and CDR2 FYEKMQ (reference sequence). The CDR3 length is 14 residues. The CDR3 DNA reads as TGTGCCAGCAGGCTAAAGGGCGGCAACTACGAGCAGTACTTC. Translation gives CASRLKGGNYEQYF.

CDR3 nucleotide sequence: TGTGCCAGCAGTGAATTTAGGGGGGGTAGCAATCAGCCCCAGCATTTT. This encodes CASSEFRGGSNQPQHF. The chain has TRBV6-1 and TRBJ1-5; a weak D match, TRBD1 (6 bases). This CDR3 spans 16 amino acids. Germline V gene sequence: CDR1 MNHNS, CDR2 SASEGT. Between the trimmed V and J ends, which lost 2 bases and 0 bases, there was a span of 11 bases.